The 11 T cell receptor beta chains in this list originate from one sample, sequenced in a study of beta chain features in type 1 diabetes. Expressed TCRB transcripts were sequenced, since all the RNA that had been isolated was reverse transcribed. The data were produced by immunoSEQ multiplex PCR, yet TCRdb's version contains in-frame clones alone and is incomplete. The sample has under 250,000 clones, roughly 13% seen once; the top ten hold 0.025% to 0.03%. The source material was naive CD4+ T cells from blood. These receptors all stem from a woman aged 40 to 55 in good health.

The chain has TRBV5-1 and TRBJ2-3; 8 nucleotides align to TRBD2. The CDR3 runs to 16 residues. Germline V gene sequence: CDR1 SGHRS, CDR2 YFSETQ. After removal of 2 bases from V and 1 base from J, the junction contained 6 bases not matched to a gene. This CDR3 is CASSFPSGGGTDTQYF. For the CDR3, the DNA is TGCGCCAGCAGCTTCCCCAGCGGGGGTGGCACAGATACGCAGTATTTT.

Only a few counts were recorded for this clone. Other DNA sequences in this sample translate to the same CDR3. J is TRBJ2-3 and V is TRBV5-1; D not resolved. The CDR3 contains 11 residues. CDR1 SGHRS and CDR2 YFSETQ come from the germline V gene. V was shortened by 1 base and J by 6 bases, with 3 bases between the two germline ends. Here the CDR3 DNA reads TGCGCCAGCAGCTTGTCGGATACGCAGTATTTT. It translates to CASSLSDTQYF.

Turning to this clone: The DNA is left out, because the CDR3 cannot be placed on it with certainty; the CDR3 is given as TCRdb lists it. V gene TRBV5-8 combines with J gene TRBJ1-1. The CDR3 region is 11 residues in length, termini included. CDR1 and CDR2 (germline): SGHTS, YDEGEE. The CDR3 loop reads CASSQVARGSF.

The table lists this clone with a few counts. The CDR3 loop reads CASSPGRGPNTGELFF. CDR3 DNA sequence: TGTGCCAGCAGCCCCGGCAGGGGGCCGAACACCGGGGAGCTGTTTTTT. The chain links TRBV7-6 to TRBJ2-2; 8 bases match TRBD1. This CDR3 comprises 16 residues. Looked up from germline, CDR1 is SGHVS and CDR2 is FNYEAQ. J lost 0 bases, V lost 5 bases, and 5 bases had no gene match.

A few counts support this clone. The chain carries TRBV11-2 and TRBJ2-1, with D tentatively TRBD1 (5 bases). Per germline, CDR1 SGHAT and CDR2 FQNNGV. The CDR3 contains 13 residues. The V and J ends lost 4 bases and 5 bases respectively, with 9 bases between them. CDR3 nucleotides: TGTGCCAGCAGCTCCTACAGGCACAATGAGCAGTTCTTC. Translated, it gives CASSSYRHNEQFF.

The J gene is TRBJ2-3, the V gene TRBV9; no definite D call. Germline CDR1 reads SGDLS; CDR2 reads YYNGEE. The CDR3 totals 15 residues. Trimming took off 3 bases at V and 4 bases at J, with 15 bases between the two ends. The CDR3 DNA is TGTGCCAGCAGCGCCGGTAGGAGCCTCGCAGATACGCAGTATTTT. This codes for CASSAGRSLADTQYF.

The chain joins TRBV13 to TRBJ2-7, with 8 nucleotides matching TRBD1. CDR1 PRHDT and CDR2 FYEKMQ come from the germline V gene (reference sequence). The V and J ends lost 6 bases and 0 bases, in that order; junction bases with no gene match: 13. The CDR3 sequence is 17 residues long. The CDR3 region is CASSLPSRTGRSYEQYF. Here the CDR3 DNA reads TGTGCCAGCAGTCTCCCCTCCCGGACAGGGCGCTCCTACGAGCAGTACTTC.

For the CDR3, the DNA is TGTGCCAGCAGCGGGACCGGGGGTCAGCCCCAGCATTTT. This gives the protein CASSGTGGQPQHF. The chain uses TRBV6-6 and TRBJ1-5; possibly TRBD1 for D (5 bases). Germline loops: CDR1 MNHNY, CDR2 SVGAGI (reference sequence). V lost 6 bases to trimming and J lost 6 bases, with 12 bases between them. The CDR3 is 13 residues long.

The chain employs TRBV14 and TRBJ2-2; weak D call: TRBD2 (5 bases). The V end was cut by 3 bases, the J end by 4 bases, with 18 bases between. The CDR3 totals 17 residues. CDR1 and CDR2 (germline): SGHDN, FVKESK. The CDR3 spells CASSQTRGFLGTGELFF. The CDR3 region has the DNA TGTGCCAGCAGCCAGACGCGCGGGTTTTTGGGCACCGGGGAGCTGTTTTTT.

The V and J genes are TRBV12-5 and TRBJ1-5; D remains unclear. The germline V and J ends were trimmed by 6 bases and 1 base, with 7 bases remaining between them. Germline lookup yields CDR1 LGHNT and CDR2 FRNRAP. CDR3 length equals 13 residues. The CDR3 loop reads CASGEQSNQPQHF. The DNA of the CDR3 is TGTGCTAGTGGGGAGCAGAGCAATCAGCCCCAGCATTTT.

This clone has more than one count but fewer than ten. The chain is built from TRBV6-6 and TRBJ2-1; weak D call: TRBD1 (5 bases). Between the trimmed V and J ends, which lost 0 bases and 8 bases, there was a span of 11 bases. The V gene's germline CDR1 is MNHNY and CDR2 SVGAGI (reference sequence). The CDR3 has 14 amino acids. The CDR3 here is CASSYSPRTYEQFF. The CDR3 bases are TGTGCCAGCAGTTACTCTCCGAGGACATATGAGCAGTTCTTC.